This T cell receptor (beta chain) was captured in a study of blood T cell repertoires in COVID-19. About the research overall: Researchers got acute and convalescent COVID-19 samples from the United States, Italy and Spain. Sample material is recorded as cDNA or gDNA derived from T cells, B-cell-depleted T cells, or PBMCs.

Original data processing: Reference gene primer amplification yielded estimated nucleated cell counts. Libraries were prepared by immunoSEQ multiplex PCR; TCRdb keeps only in-frame clonotypes and omits some of them. Clone size and V and J calls were adopted from that table, with D and trimming inferred from the DNA. The sample shows about 110,000 clones, 70% to 90% of them seen only once. The CDR3 sequence is 13 residues long. Germline loops: CDR1 KGHDR, CDR2 SFDVKD. The V gene end was trimmed by 10 bases and the J gene end by 1 base; junction bases not matched to a gene: 3. Sequencing used peripheral blood. The TCR sequence derives from a human donor in a cohort sampled during active COVID-19. The chain combines TRBV24-1 with TRBJ2-3, with 8 bases identical to TRBD2. The CDR3, as DNA: TGTGCCACTACCGGGGGGGGCACAGATACGCAGTATTTT. Its translation: CATTGGGTDTQYF.